This section outlines one TCR beta chain sequence together with its context. The sample belongs to a study of CD8 T cells in Susac syndrome. Study-level background: There were over 5 sequenced Susac syndrome patients with active disease and 8 or 9 in remission. There were Susac syndrome patients who were therapy-naive at blood draw, others on corticosteroids, and others on intravenous immunoglobulin alone.

This CDR3 region has 15 residues. V gave up 1 base and J gave up 5 bases, with 11 bases separating them. The germline CDR1 and CDR2 sequences are LGHDT and YNNKEL (reference sequence). Reverse transcription of roughly 0.5 to 1 ug RNA was performed with random hexamers. With immunoSEQ multiplex PCR, TCR beta CDR3 was amplified across 54 Vbeta and 13 Jbeta. TCRdb recomputed calls from the immunoSEQ multiplex PCR reads with MiXCR, one row per CDR3 protein. The sample lists over 150,000 distinct CDR3 sequences, around 95% occurring once. The V gene is TRBV3-1, the J gene TRBJ2-2, with D perhaps matching TRBD2 (6 bases). The clonotype comes from a human donor with Susac syndrome. Sequenced input: CD4+ T cells from PBMCs. CDR3 bases: TGTGCCAGCAGCCAAGCGGTTAGCGGTACCGGGGAGCTGTTTTTT. It is translated as CASSQAVSGTGELFF.